The next 5 T cell receptor beta chains were all read from a single sample in a study of cytomegalovirus exposure and HLA in healthy donors. Both 60 Vbeta primers and 13 Jbeta primers went into the PCR. The assay was immunoSEQ multiplex PCR, and TCRdb's table has in-frame clones only and misses some. The profile shows 95,000 to 100,000 clones, 60% to 85% of them singletons. Specimen: PBMCs. All receptors derive from a man in his forties or fifties in good health and CMV-seronegative.

The chain uses TRBV19 and TRBJ2-5; 8 bases are a match to TRBD2. CDR3 length equals 14 residues. CDR1 is LNHDA and CDR2 is SQIVND in the germline V gene (reference sequence). The junction had 9 bases not matched to a gene; V was cut back by 7 bases and J by 5 bases. CDR3 sequence reads: CASNSGGSEETQYF. CDR3 DNA: TGTGCCAGTAACAGCGGGGGTTCGGAGGAGACCCAGTACTTC.

The gene calls are TRBV13 and TRBJ2-1; 11 bases match TRBD2. The CDR3 extends over 21 amino acids. V was pared by 3 bases and J by 0 bases, with 16 bases of the junction left unmatched. Germline lookup yields CDR1 PRHDT and CDR2 FYEKMQ (reference sequence). The CDR3 is CASSFPGSRASGGSSYNEQFF. The CDR3, as DNA: TGTGCCAGCAGCTTCCCCGGTAGTCGGGCTAGCGGGGGGAGCTCCTACAATGAGCAGTTCTTC. Looking up the rest from reference TRBV13 and TRBJ2-1 gives the full variable domain: AAGVIQSPRHLIKEKRETATLKCYPIPRHDTVYWYQQGPGQDPQFLISFYEKMQSDKGSIPDRFSAQQFSDYHSELNMSSLELGDSALYFCASSFPGSRASGGSSYNEQFFGPGTRLTVL.

As regards this clone: Different DNA sequences within this sample yield the same CDR3. The J gene is TRBJ1-1, the V gene TRBV5-4; no clear D gene. The CDR3 extends over 14 amino acids. V lost 4 bases, J lost 1 base, and 11 bases lay in between. From germline, CDR1 is SGHNT and CDR2 YYREEE (reference sequence). This CDR3 is CASSLRSGNTEAFF. The CDR3 nucleotides read TGTGCCAGCAGCCTTCGTTCAGGGAACACTGAAGCTTTCTTT. Based on the CDR3 plus reference TRBV5-4 and TRBJ1-1, the full variable domain is ETGVTQSPTHLIKTRGQQVTLRCSSQSGHNTVSWYQQALGQGPQFIFQYYREEENGRGNFPPRFSGLQFPNYSSELNVNALELDDSALYLCASSLRSGNTEAFFGQGTRLTVV.

The chain recombines TRBV9 with TRBJ1-1, with 10 bases that match TRBD1. Losses at the gene ends were 4 bases for V and 0 bases for J; bases not matched to a gene: 12. Germline assignment: CDR1 SGDLS and CDR2 YYNGEE. The CDR3 length is 18 residues. As DNA, the CDR3 is TGTGCCAGCAGCCCCCGTCCCGGGACAGGGGCTATGAACACTGAAGCTTTCTTT. Residues: CASSPRPGTGAMNTEAFF.

This clone was counted a single time. The V call is TRBV19, the J call TRBJ2-1; D is ambiguous. CDR1 and CDR2 from the germline V gene are LNHDA and SQIVND (reference sequence). The CDR3 contains 15 residues. The germline V and J ends were trimmed by 7 bases and 0 bases, with 13 bases remaining between them. CDR3 loop: CASNSAASSYNEQFF. CDR3 sequence (DNA): TGTGCCAGTAATTCCGCGGCGAGCTCCTACAATGAGCAGTTCTTC.